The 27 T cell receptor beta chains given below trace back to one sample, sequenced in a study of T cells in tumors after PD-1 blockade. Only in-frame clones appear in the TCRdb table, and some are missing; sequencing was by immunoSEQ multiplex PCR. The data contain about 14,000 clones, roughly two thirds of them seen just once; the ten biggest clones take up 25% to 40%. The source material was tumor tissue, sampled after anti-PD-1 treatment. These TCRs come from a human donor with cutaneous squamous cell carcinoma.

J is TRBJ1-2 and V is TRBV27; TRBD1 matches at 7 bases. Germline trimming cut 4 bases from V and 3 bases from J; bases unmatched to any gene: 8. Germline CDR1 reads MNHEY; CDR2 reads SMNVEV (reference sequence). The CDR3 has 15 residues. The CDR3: CASSSLGGGDYGYTF. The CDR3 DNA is TGTGCCAGCAGTTCCTTGGGAGGGGGCGACTATGGCTACACCTTC.

This CDR3 reads CASSPQGSVSYTF. In DNA form, the CDR3 reads TGTGCCAGCTCACCACAGGGTTCAGTTAGCTACACCTTC. The gene calls are TRBV18 and TRBJ1-2, with D hard to call. Germline CDR1 reads KGHSH; CDR2 reads LQKENI. Trimming took off 1 base at V and 9 bases at J, with 12 bases between the two ends. The CDR3 has 13 amino acids. Based on the CDR3 plus reference TRBV18 and TRBJ1-2, the full variable domain is NAGVMQNPRHLVRRRGQEARLRCSPMKGHSHVYWYRQLPEEGLKFMVYLQKENIIDESGMPKERFSAEFPKEGPSILRIQQVVRGDSAAYFCASSPQGSVSYTFGSGTRLTVV.

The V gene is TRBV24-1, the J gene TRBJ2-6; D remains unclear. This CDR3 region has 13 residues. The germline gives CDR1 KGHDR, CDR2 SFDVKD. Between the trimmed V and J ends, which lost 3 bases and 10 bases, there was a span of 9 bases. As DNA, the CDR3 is TGTGCCACCAGTGATATAGGACCGAACGTCCTGACTTTC. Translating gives CATSDIGPNVLTF.

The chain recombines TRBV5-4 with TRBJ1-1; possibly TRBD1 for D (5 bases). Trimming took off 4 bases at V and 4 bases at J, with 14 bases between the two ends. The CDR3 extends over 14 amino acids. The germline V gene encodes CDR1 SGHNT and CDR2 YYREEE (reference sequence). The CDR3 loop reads CASSTAGASTEAFF. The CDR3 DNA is TGTGCCAGCAGCACCGCTGGGGCCTCCACTGAAGCTTTCTTT.

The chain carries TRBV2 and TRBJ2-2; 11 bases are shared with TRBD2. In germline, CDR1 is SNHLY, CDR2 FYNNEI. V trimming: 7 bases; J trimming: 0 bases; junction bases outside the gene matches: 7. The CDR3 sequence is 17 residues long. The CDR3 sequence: CASKGGSGRANTGELFF. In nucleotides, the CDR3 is TGTGCCAGCAAGGGGGGTAGCGGGAGGGCGAACACCGGGGAGCTGTTTTTT.

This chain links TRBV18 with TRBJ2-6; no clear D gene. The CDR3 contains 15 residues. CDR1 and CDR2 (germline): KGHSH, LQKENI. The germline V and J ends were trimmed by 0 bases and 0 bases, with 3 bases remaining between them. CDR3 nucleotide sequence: TGTGCCAGCTCACCACCACCCTCTGGGGCCAACGTCCTGACTTTC. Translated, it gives CASSPPPSGANVLTF.

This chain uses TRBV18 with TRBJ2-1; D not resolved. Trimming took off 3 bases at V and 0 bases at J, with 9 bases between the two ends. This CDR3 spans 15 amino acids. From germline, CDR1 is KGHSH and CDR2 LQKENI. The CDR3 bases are TGTGCCAGCTCACCGGGATCTCCCTCCTACAATGAGCAGTTCTTC. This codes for CASSPGSPSYNEQFF.

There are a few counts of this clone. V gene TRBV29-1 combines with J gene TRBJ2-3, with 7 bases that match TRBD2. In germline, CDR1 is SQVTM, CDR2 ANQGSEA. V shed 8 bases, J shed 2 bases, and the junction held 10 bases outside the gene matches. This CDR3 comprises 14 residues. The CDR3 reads CSTRRGGDTDTQYF. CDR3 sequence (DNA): TGCAGCACCCGTCGTGGGGGGGACACAGATACGCAGTATTTT.

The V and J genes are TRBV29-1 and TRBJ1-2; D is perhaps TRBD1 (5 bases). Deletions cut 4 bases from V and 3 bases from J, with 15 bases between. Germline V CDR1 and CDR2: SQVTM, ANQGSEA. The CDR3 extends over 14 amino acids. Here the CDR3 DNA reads TGCAGCGTTGCAACCCTGGCAGGGCACTATGGCTACACCTTC. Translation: CSVATLAGHYGYTF.

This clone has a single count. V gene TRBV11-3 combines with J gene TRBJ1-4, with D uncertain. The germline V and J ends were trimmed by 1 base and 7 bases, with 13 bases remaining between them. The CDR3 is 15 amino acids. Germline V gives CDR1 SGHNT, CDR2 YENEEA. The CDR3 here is CASSLGRTDFEKLFF. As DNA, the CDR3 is TGTGCCAGCAGCTTAGGTCGGACGGATTTTGAAAAACTGTTTTTT.

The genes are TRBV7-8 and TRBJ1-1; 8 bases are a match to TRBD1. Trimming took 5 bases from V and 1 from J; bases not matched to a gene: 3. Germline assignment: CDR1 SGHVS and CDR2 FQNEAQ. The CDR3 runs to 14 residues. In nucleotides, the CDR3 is TGTGCCAGCAGCCACGGACAGGGGAACACTGAAGCTTTCTTT. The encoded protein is CASSHGQGNTEAFF.

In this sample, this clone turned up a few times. DNA for the CDR3: TGCAGTGCTAGTCGGGGGGCCGGTGAGACCCAGTACTTC. This gives the protein CSASRGAGETQYF. The V gene is TRBV20-1, the J gene TRBJ2-5, with D possibly matching TRBD2 (7 bases). This CDR3 is 13 amino acids long. Germline CDR1 DFQATT, CDR2 SNEGSKA (reference sequence). Trimming pared 3 bases from V and 5 bases from J, leaving 13 bases between.

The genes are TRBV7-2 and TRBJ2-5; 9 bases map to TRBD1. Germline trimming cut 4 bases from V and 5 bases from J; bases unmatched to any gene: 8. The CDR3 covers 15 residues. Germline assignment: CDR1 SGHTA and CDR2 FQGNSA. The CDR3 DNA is TGTGCCAGCAGCTCCCCGGGACAGGGTGGGGAGACCCAGTACTTC. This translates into CASSSPGQGGETQYF.

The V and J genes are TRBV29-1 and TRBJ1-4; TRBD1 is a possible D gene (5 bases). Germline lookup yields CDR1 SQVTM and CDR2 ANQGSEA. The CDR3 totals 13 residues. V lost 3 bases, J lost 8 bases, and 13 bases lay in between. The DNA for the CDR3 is TGCAGCGTTGAGTCGAGGCAGGGCGAAAAACTGTTTTTT. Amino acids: CSVESRQGEKLFF.

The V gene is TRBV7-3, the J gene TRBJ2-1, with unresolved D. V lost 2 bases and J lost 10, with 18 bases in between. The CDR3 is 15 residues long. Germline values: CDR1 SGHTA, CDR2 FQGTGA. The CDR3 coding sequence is TGTGCCAGCAGCTTATACTCTACCGAGGCTCTCGAGCAGTTCTTC. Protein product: CASSLYSTEALEQFF. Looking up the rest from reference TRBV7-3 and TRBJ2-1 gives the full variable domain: GAGVSQTPSNKVTEKGKYVELRCDPISGHTALYWYRQSLGQGPEFLIYFQGTGAADDSGLPNDRFFAVRPEGSVSTLKIQRTERGDSAVYLCASSLYSTEALEQFFGPGTRLTVL.

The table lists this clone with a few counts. The CDR3 nucleotides read TGTGCCAGCAGTTACTCCGACAGACTTTCGGCTGGGGAGCTGTTTTTT. It codes for CASSYSDRLSAGELFF. The chain employs TRBV6-5 and TRBJ2-2, with D perhaps matching TRBD1 (5 bases). Germline values: CDR1 MNHEY, CDR2 SVGAGI. CDR3 length: 16 residues. V was pared by 0 bases and J by 8 bases, with 16 bases between.

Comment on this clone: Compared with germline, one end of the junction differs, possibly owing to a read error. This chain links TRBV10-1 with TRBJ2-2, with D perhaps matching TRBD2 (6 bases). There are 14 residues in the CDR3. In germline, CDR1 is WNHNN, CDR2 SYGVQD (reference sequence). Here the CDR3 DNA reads TGCGCCAGCAGTGAATCAGGTACCGGCGGGAAGCTGTTTTTT. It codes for CASSESGTGGKLFF.

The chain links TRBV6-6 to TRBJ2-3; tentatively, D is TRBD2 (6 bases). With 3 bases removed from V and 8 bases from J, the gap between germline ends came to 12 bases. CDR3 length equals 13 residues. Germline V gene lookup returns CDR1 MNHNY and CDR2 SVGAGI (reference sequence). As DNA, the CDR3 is TGTGCCAGCAGTTATGGGGTGGGGGGTACGCAGTATTTT. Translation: CASSYGVGGTQYF.

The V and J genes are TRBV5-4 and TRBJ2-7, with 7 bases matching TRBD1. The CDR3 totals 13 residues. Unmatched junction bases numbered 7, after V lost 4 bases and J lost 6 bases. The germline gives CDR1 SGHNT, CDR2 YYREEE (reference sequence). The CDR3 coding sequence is TGTGCCAGCAGCAGGGACAGCCCGGGCGAGCAGTACTTC. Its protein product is CASSRDSPGEQYF. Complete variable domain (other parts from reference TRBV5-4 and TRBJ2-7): ETGVTQSPTHLIKTRGQQVTLRCSSQSGHNTVSWYQQALGQGPQFIFQYYREEENGRGNFPPRFSGLQFPNYSSELNVNALELDDSALYLCASSRDSPGEQYFGPGTRLTVT.

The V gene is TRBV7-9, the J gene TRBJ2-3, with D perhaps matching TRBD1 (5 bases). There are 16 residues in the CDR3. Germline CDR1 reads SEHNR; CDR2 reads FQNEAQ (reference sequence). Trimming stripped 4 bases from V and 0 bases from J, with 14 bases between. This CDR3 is CASSSPRQKSTDTQYF. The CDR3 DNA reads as TGTGCCAGCAGCTCCCCTCGACAGAAGAGCACAGATACGCAGTATTTT.

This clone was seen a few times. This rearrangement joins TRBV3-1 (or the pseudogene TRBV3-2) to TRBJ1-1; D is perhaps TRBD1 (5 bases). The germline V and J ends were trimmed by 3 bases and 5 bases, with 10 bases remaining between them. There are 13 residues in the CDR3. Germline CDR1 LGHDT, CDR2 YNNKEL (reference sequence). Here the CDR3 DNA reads TGTGCCAGCAGCCACTACCAGGGAACTGAAGCTTTCTTT. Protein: CASSHYQGTEAFF.

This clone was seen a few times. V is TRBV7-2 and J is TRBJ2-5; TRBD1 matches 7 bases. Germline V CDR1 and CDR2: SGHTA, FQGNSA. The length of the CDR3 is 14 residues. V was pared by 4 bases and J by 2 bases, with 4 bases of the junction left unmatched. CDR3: CASSSRQGQETQYF. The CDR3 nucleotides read TGTGCCAGCAGCTCCCGACAGGGACAAGAGACCCAGTACTTC.

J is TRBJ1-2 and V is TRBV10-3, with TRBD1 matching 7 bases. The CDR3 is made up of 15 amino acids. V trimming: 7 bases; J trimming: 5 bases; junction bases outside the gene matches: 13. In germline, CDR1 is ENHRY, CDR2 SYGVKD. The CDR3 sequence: CAITSTDRARYGYTF. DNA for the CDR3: TGTGCCATCACCTCCACCGACAGGGCGAGGTATGGCTACACCTTC.

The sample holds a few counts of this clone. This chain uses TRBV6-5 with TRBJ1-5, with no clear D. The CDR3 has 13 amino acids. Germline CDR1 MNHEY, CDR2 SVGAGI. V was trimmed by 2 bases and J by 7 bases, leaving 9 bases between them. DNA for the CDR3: TGTGCCAGCAGTTACAGGGAAGGACAGCCCCAGCATTTT. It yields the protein CASSYREGQPQHF.

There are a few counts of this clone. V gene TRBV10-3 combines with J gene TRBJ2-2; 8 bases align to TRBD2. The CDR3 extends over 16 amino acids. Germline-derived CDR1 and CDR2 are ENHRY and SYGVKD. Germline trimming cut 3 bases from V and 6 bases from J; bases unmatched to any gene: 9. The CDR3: CAISDPAGVGAGELFF. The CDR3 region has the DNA TGTGCCATCAGTGATCCAGCGGGGGTCGGAGCCGGGGAGCTGTTTTTT.

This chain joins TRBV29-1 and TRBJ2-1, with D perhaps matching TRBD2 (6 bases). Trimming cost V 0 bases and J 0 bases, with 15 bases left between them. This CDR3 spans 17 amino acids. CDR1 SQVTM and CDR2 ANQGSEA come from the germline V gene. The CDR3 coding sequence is TGCAGCGTTGAAGATCCGAGCGGGCAAAGCTCCTACAATGAGCAGTTCTTC. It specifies CSVEDPSGQSSYNEQFF.

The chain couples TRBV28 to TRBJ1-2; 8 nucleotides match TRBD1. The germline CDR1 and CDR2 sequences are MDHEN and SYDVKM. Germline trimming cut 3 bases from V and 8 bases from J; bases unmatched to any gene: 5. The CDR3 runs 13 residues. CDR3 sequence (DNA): TGTGCCAGCAGTTTCAGGGGGCTAGTGGGCTACACCTTC. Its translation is CASSFRGLVGYTF.